The clone carrying this T cell receptor beta chain was observed a few times. Germline CDR1 reads SEHNR; CDR2 reads FQNEAQ (reference sequence). The CDR3 runs 14 residues. V shed 5 bases and J 7 bases; nucleotides not matched to a gene: 6. The data are from a study of blood T cell repertoires in COVID-19. Whole-study context: PBMCs, B-cell-depleted T cells, or T cells were the source of the cDNA or gDNA that made up the material.

Per the study methods: Estimation of nucleated cell counts was performed using reference gene primer amplification. Clones were sequenced by immunoSEQ multiplex PCR, and TCRdb holds only the in-frame ones, with some missing. The D gene and trimming were derived from the DNA, and the V and J assignments and clone size from that table. This repertoire shows 120,000 to 150,000 clones, about 83% found once; its top ten account for roughly 1.4%. V and J are TRBV7-9 and TRBJ1-5; 9 bases fit TRBD1. Material for sequencing was peripheral blood. The receptor comes from a human donor in a cohort sampled during active COVID-19. CDR3 DNA sequence: TGTGCCAGCAGCACCGGGACAGGGCAACAGCCCCAGCATTTT. Its translation: CASSTGTGQQPQHF.